The T cell receptor (beta chain) described here comes from a study of tissue T cells after allogeneic stem cell transplantation. TCRdb's copy holds only in-frame clones and misses some; the assay was immunoSEQ multiplex PCR. The data hold 20,000 to 25,000 clones, with approximately 77% observed a single time. The length of the CDR3 is 14 residues. Germline V gene sequence: CDR1 SQVVS, CDR2 ANEGSEA. The V and J ends lost 0 bases and 3 bases respectively, with 10 bases between them. As concerns this clone: Mouse gene names apply. The CDR3 end falls 1 residue outside the read, so it is completed with the germline J gene.

This sequence was found in a female BALB/c mouse in good health. As its MHC haplotype, the strain has H2-d. The sequencing sample was made of spleen. J is TRBJ2-3 and V is TRBV30, with D maybe TRBD1 (5 bases). CDR3 loop: CSSRDPGKAETLYF. The part of the CDR3 DNA that was read is TGTAGTTCTAGAGACCCAGGGAAGGCAGAAACGCTGTAT.